Shown below are 30 T cell receptor beta chains from a single sample sequenced in a study of CD8 T cells in ankylosing spondylitis. Each CDR3 protein gets one entry after TCRdb re-called the 5' RACE reads with MiXCR. The data contain about 140,000 distinct CDR3 sequences, about 8% of them singletons. The sequenced sample consisted of synovial fluid, either unsorted or a sorted T cell fraction (not recorded which). The origin of the receptors is a male donor with ankylosing spondylitis.

The chain couples TRBV5-1 to TRBJ2-2, with 9 bases lining up with TRBD1. The CDR3 has 16 amino acids. J was trimmed by 3 bases and V by 4 bases; bases with no gene match: 7. Germline CDR1 SGHRS, CDR2 YFSETQ. The CDR3 DNA is TGCGCCAGCAGCGGCAACAGGGGGCCTGACACCGGGGAGCTGTTTTTT. It is translated as CASSGNRGPDTGELFF.

This clonotype appeared many times. The V call is TRBV2, the J call TRBJ2-7; 7 bases are shared with TRBD2. The CDR3 contains 15 residues. The J segment lost 7 bases and the V segment lost 1 base, leaving 10 bases of the junction unmatched. Germline lookup yields CDR1 SNHLY and CDR2 FYNNEI. CDR3 residues: CASSEDRVGRGEQYF. The CDR3 DNA sequence: TGTGCCAGCAGTGAAGACCGTGTCGGGCGGGGGGAGCAGTACTTC.

The chain carries TRBV9 and TRBJ2-3; D gene unclear. Trimming shortened V by 0 bases and J by 4 bases, and 9 bases separated the two germline ends. The CDR3 loop spans 14 amino acids. CDR1 is SGDLS, CDR2 YYNGEE, per germline. The CDR3 region is CASSVVWDSDTQYF. The CDR3 DNA sequence: TGTGCCAGCAGCGTAGTATGGGATTCAGATACGCAGTATTTT.

This clonotype was counted many times. The chain recombines TRBV5-1 with TRBJ2-1; 7 bases fit TRBD2. CDR1 and CDR2 from the germline V gene are SGHRS and YFSETQ. The V gene end was trimmed by 5 bases and the J gene end by 7 bases; junction bases not matched to a gene: 21. The CDR3 extends over 18 amino acids. CDR3 coding DNA: TGCGCCAGCAGGCTGGCGGGAGCTAACCCCAATCTTATGAATGAGCAGTTCTTC. Protein product: CASRLAGANPNLMNEQFF.

This clonotype was counted once. This chain joins TRBV3-1 and TRBJ2-5; D not resolved. This CDR3 comprises 14 residues. Germline loops: CDR1 LGHDT, CDR2 YNNKEL (reference sequence). V gave up 4 bases and J gave up 1 base, with 10 bases separating them. The DNA of the CDR3 is TGTGCCAGCAGCCCATACTACCGCCAAGAGACCCAGTACTTC. Protein: CASSPYYRQETQYF.

This clonotype was picked up many times. The chain combines TRBV29-1 with TRBJ1-1, with D possibly TRBD1 on 6 matching bases. Trimming cost V 8 bases and J 1 base, with 14 bases left between them. The germline V gene encodes CDR1 SQVTM and CDR2 ANQGSEA. The CDR3 sequence is 13 residues long. CDR3: CSSSGQRNTEAFF. The DNA for the CDR3 is TGCAGCTCTTCCGGACAGCGGAACACTGAAGCTTTCTTT.

This chain connects TRBV5-1 to TRBJ2-7; no reliable D call. V was cut by 5 bases and J by 1 base, with 10 bases left in between. This CDR3 spans 13 amino acids. Germline V gene lookup returns CDR1 SGHRS and CDR2 YFSETQ. CDR3 sequence: CASRGVNSYEQYF. The CDR3 coding sequence is TGCGCCAGCAGGGGCGTAAATTCCTACGAGCAGTACTTC.

This clonotype was seen repeatedly, ten times or more. The V call is TRBV13, the J call TRBJ1-2, with D uncertain. Trimming removed 1 base at V and 3 bases at J, with 6 bases between. The germline V gene has CDR1 PRHDT and CDR2 FYEKMQ (reference sequence). The CDR3 is made up of 13 amino acids. CDR3 residues: CASSLDSYYGYTF. DNA of the CDR3: TGTGCCAGCAGCTTAGACAGTTACTATGGCTACACCTTC.

Many counts were recorded for this clonotype. V is TRBV20-1 and J is TRBJ1-1; no reliable D call. The CDR3 contains 15 residues. The V gene's germline CDR1 is DFQATT and CDR2 SNEGSKA (reference sequence). V dropped 1 base and J dropped 1 base, with 13 bases sitting between them. In nucleotides, the CDR3 is TGCAGTGCTAGAGTCAGATCCTACTGGAACACTGAAGCTTTCTTT. Its translation: CSARVRSYWNTEAFF.

The gene calls are TRBV11-2 and TRBJ2-2; 13 nucleotides match TRBD2. This CDR3 is built from 19 residues. Germline V gene lookup returns CDR1 SGHAT and CDR2 FQNNGV. J gave up 1 base and V 2 bases, and 7 bases lay outside the gene matches. Here the CDR3 DNA reads TGTGCCAGCAGCTTAAGTATCTGGACTAGCGGGGGGAACACCGGGGAGCTGTTTTTT. Protein: CASSLSIWTSGGNTGELFF.

This clonotype was seen more than once but under ten times. The DNA of the CDR3 is TGTGCCAGCACCTACGCGAGCGATGGCTACACCTTC. Amino acids: CASTYASDGYTF. The genes are TRBV7-2 and TRBJ1-2; D call uncertain. This CDR3 contains 12 residues. The germline V gene encodes CDR1 SGHTA and CDR2 FQGNSA. Trimming took 7 bases from V and 6 from J, leaving 12 bases between them.

The V call is TRBV9, the J call TRBJ2-2, with D tentatively TRBD2 (6 bases). The CDR3 is 15 residues long. Germline CDR1 is SGDLS and CDR2 is YYNGEE. Trimming pared 0 bases from V and 4 bases from J, leaving 10 bases between. The CDR3 loop reads CASSVDQGGTGELFF. For the CDR3, the DNA is TGTGCCAGCAGCGTAGATCAGGGAGGCACCGGGGAGCTGTTTTTT.

This clonotype has a handful of counts. The V and J genes are TRBV5-6 and TRBJ2-3; 9 bases are a match to TRBD2. The CDR3 runs to 16 residues. CDR1 is SGHDT and CDR2 is YYEEEE in the germline V gene. The V segment lost 4 bases and the J segment 0 bases; nucleotides outside the gene matches: 6. The CDR3: CASSGTSGLSTDTQYF. The CDR3 region has the DNA TGTGCCAGCAGCGGAACTAGCGGGCTGAGCACAGATACGCAGTATTTT.

This clonotype was observed at least ten times. The V call is TRBV5-1, the J call TRBJ1-1, with a tentative D call TRBD1 (6 bases). This CDR3 is built from 14 residues. CDR1 is SGHRS, CDR2 YFSETQ, per germline. Trimming stripped 2 bases from V and 8 bases from J, with 16 bases between. CDR3 sequence reads: CASSFQQGVTEAFF. As DNA, the CDR3 is TGCGCCAGCAGCTTCCAACAGGGAGTCACCGAAGCTTTCTTT.

Many counts were recorded for this clonotype. This chain connects TRBV11-2 to TRBJ2-3; possible D gene TRBD1, 6 bases. Trimming removed 6 bases from V and 4 bases from J, with 17 bases in between. The CDR3 runs to 15 residues. Germline CDR1 is SGHAT and CDR2 is FQNNGV. The CDR3 nucleotides read TGTGCCAGCAGTCTGATTAGGACAGTCCCAGATACGCAGTATTTT. This translates into CASSLIRTVPDTQYF.

This clonotype has a handful of counts. The gene calls are TRBV3-1 and TRBJ1-6; TRBD1 is a possible D gene (5 bases). CDR1 LGHDT and CDR2 YNNKEL come from the germline V gene (reference sequence). Deletions cut 4 bases from V and 10 bases from J, with 11 bases between. The CDR3 has 13 amino acids. As DNA, the CDR3 is TGTGCCAGCAGCCGGCAGGGCAACTCACCCCTCCACTTT. Its translation is CASSRQGNSPLHF.

CDR3 DNA sequence: TGCAGCGTTGAAGATCATTTTTCAGGTTTTAGGCAGGGATCCTATGAGCAGTTCTTC. Amino acid sequence: CSVEDHFSGFRQGSYEQFF. The J gene is TRBJ2-1, the V gene TRBV29-1; D is possibly TRBD1 (5 bases). Germline lookup yields CDR1 SQVTM and CDR2 ANQGSEA. V was cut by 0 bases and J by 8 bases, with 29 bases left in between. The CDR3 is made up of 19 amino acids.

This clonotype was counted between two and nine times. J is TRBJ2-3 and V is TRBV7-9; either TRBD1 or TRBD2 may supply D (5 bases each). The CDR3 is 13 residues long. CDR1 is SEHNR, CDR2 FQNEAQ, per germline (reference sequence). V lost 7 bases, J lost 3 bases, and 11 bases lay in between. CDR3 in DNA: TGTGCCAGCACGAGGGGAGAGACAGATACGCAGTATTTT. Translating gives CASTRGETDTQYF.

This sequence joins TRBV24-1 and TRBJ2-3; D uncertain. The CDR3 is 13 residues long. Per the germline V gene, CDR1 is KGHDR and CDR2 is SFDVKD. V lost 7 bases, J lost 4 bases, and 11 bases lay in between. In DNA form, the CDR3 reads TGTGCCACCAGCCAACCCCCGCCAGATACGCAGTATTTT. It translates to CATSQPPPDTQYF.

There are many counts of this clonotype. CDR3 bases: TGCGCCAGCAGTCGTACAGGGGGGAGTGGTCGGCAAGAGACCCAGTACTTC. Translated, it gives CASSRTGGSGRQETQYF. V is TRBV5-1 and J is TRBJ2-5, with TRBD1 matching over 8 bases. After removal of 5 bases from V and 2 bases from J, the junction contained 14 bases not matched to a gene. CDR3 size: 17 residues. Looked up from germline, CDR1 is SGHRS and CDR2 is YFSETQ.

This clonotype showed up many times. The chain is built from TRBV12-3 or TRBV12-4 and TRBJ1-4, with a tentative D call TRBD1 (5 bases). The CDR3 sequence is 12 residues long. Trimming left V 10 bases short and J 5 bases short, with 11 bases between. This chain's CDR3 is CATGTENEKLFF. The CDR3 nucleotides are TGTGCCACCGGGACGGAGAATGAAAAACTGTTTTTT.

The chain has TRBV6-5 and TRBJ2-4, with D perhaps matching TRBD1 or TRBD2 (5 bases each). The germline CDR1 and CDR2 sequences are MNHEY and SVGAGI. The length of the CDR3 is 15 residues. Trimming pared 4 bases from V and 2 bases from J, leaving 12 bases between. This CDR3 is CASSWGRGTKNIQYF. CDR3 in DNA: TGTGCCAGCAGTTGGGGCCGGGGAACCAAAAACATTCAGTACTTC.

This clonotype was counted many times. The chain has TRBV13 and TRBJ2-7, with D perhaps matching TRBD1 (6 bases). The germline V and J ends were trimmed by 1 base and 1 base, with 17 bases remaining between them. The germline V gene has CDR1 PRHDT and CDR2 FYEKMQ (reference sequence). CDR3 size: 17 residues. CDR3 loop: CASSLDFRQGKSYEQYF. In nucleotides, the CDR3 is TGTGCCAGCAGCTTAGACTTTCGGCAGGGGAAATCCTACGAGCAGTACTTC.

This clonotype has just a few counts. V gene TRBV12-3 or TRBV12-4 combines with J gene TRBJ1-4; D is ambiguous. V was shortened by 3 bases and J by 6 bases, with 11 bases between the two germline ends. CDR3 size: 14 residues. In DNA, the CDR3 is TGTGCCAGCAGTTTGGGAGGGAACGATGAAAAACTGTTTTTT. Amino acids: CASSLGGNDEKLFF.

The CDR3 loop reads CASSPQMGFEAFF. The CDR3 coding sequence is TGTGCCAGCAGCCCCCAAATGGGGTTTGAAGCTTTCTTT. The V and J genes are TRBV12-3 or TRBV12-4 and TRBJ1-1; D not certain. V was trimmed by 6 bases and J by 7 bases, leaving 15 bases between them. The CDR3 spans 13 residues.

Only a few counts were recorded for this clonotype. This sequence joins TRBV7-9 and TRBJ2-7; D is perhaps TRBD2 (6 bases). The CDR3 spans 14 residues. V lost 8 bases to trimming and J lost 6 bases, with 20 bases between them. From germline, CDR1 is SEHNR and CDR2 FQNEAQ (reference sequence). The DNA of the CDR3 is TGTGCCAGCCCTACGGGGCTAGCGCTGGGCGAGCAGTACTTC. Translated: CASPTGLALGEQYF.

In this sample, this clonotype turned up a few times. The CDR3 loop reads CASSGTASSYEQYF. The CDR3 DNA reads as TGCGCCAGCTCGGGGACGGCCAGCTCCTACGAGCAGTACTTC. The chain links TRBV5-1 to TRBJ2-7, with D perhaps being TRBD1 or TRBD2 (5 bases each). Germline assignment: CDR1 SGHRS and CDR2 YFSETQ. V was pared by 7 bases and J by 0 bases, with 14 bases between. The CDR3 totals 14 residues.

On this clonotype itself: One base away lies a much larger clone, so this may be a sequencing read error. The V call is TRBV4-1, the J call TRBJ1-2; tentative D call: TRBD1 (6 bases). This CDR3 spans 15 amino acids. Germline V CDR1 and CDR2: MGHRA, YSYEKL. The CDR3 sequence is CASRHLARGDYGYTF. DNA for the CDR3: TGCGCCAGCCGCCATCTCGCGAGGGGGGACTATGGCTACACCTTC.

A few counts support this clonotype. V is TRBV5-4 and J is TRBJ2-1; D is ambiguous. The V gene's germline CDR1 is SGHNT and CDR2 YYREEE (reference sequence). Trimming took off 4 bases at V and 8 bases at J, with 16 bases between the two ends. CDR3 size: 14 residues. CDR3 region: CASSRSPTEYEQFF. CDR3 sequence (DNA): TGTGCCAGCAGCCGATCTCCGACCGAGTATGAGCAGTTCTTC.

This clonotype has more than one count but fewer than ten. The V and J genes are TRBV7-7 and TRBJ2-2; TRBD1 might be the D (6 bases). CDR3 length equals 14 residues. Germline-derived CDR1 and CDR2 are SSHAT and FNYEAQ (reference sequence). The CDR3 DNA is TGTGTTAGCAGCCTAAAGACAGGCTCCGGGGAGCTGTTTTTT. Protein product: CVSSLKTGSGELFF.